This T cell receptor beta chain was recovered during a study of PD-1 blockade in classical Hodgkin lymphoma. Study background: Patients were infused with nivolumab 3 mg/kg every 2 weeks.

The table came from immunoSEQ multiplex PCR; TCRdb's copy has only in-frame clones and leaves some out. This sample has some 84,000 clones; 80% to 95% occur once, and the top ten carry approximately 2.5%. This CDR3 comprises 12 residues. CDR1 and CDR2 (germline): MNHNY, SVGAGI (reference sequence). V lost 6 bases and J lost 3, with 8 bases in between. No patient escaped relapse after autologous stem cell transplantation, and brentuximab vedotin exposure varied. This specimen consisted of peripheral blood mononuclear cells (PBMCs), obtained before the second cycle of nivolumab. The chain has TRBV6-6 and TRBJ1-2, with D perhaps matching TRBD1 (6 bases). This receptor was identified in a human donor with classical Hodgkin lymphoma. As DNA, the CDR3 is TGTGCCAGCAGGGACAGTGACTATGGCTACACCTTC. It translates to CASRDSDYGYTF.